This entry lists 10 T cell receptor beta chains sequenced from one sample in a study of blood T cell repertoires in COVID-19. Repertoires were generated with immunoSEQ multiplex PCR, while TCRdb's copy carries only in-frame clones and drops some. This repertoire shows approximately 86,000 clones, around 81% found once; its top ten account for around 3%. Sequenced material: peripheral blood. Source of these receptors: a man aged 45-65 years with acute or convalescent COVID-19.

This clone was detected only a few times. The rearrangement links TRBV6-4 to TRBJ1-4, with a weak D call TRBD1 (5 bases). The CDR3 is 14 residues long. V was clipped by 6 bases and J by 7 bases, with 15 bases between them. CDR1 and CDR2 from the germline V gene are MRHNA and SNTAGT. CDR3 coding DNA: TGTGCCAGCAGCCGCGGGGCCGGAGGTGAAAAACTGTTTTTT. Encoded protein: CASSRGAGGEKLFF.

CDR3 sequence reads: CASSLGQSQPQHF. For the CDR3, the DNA is TGTGCCAGCAGCCTCGGACAGAGTCAGCCCCAGCATTTT. This sequence joins TRBV7-2 and TRBJ1-5; D may be TRBD1 (6 bases). Germline V gives CDR1 SGHTA, CDR2 FQGNSA. The CDR3 has 13 residues. Trimming left V 5 bases short and J 6 bases short, with 11 bases between.

J is TRBJ2-5 and V is TRBV4-3, with D hard to call. Germline V gene data show CDR1 as LGHNA and CDR2 as YSLEER. Deletions cut 0 bases from V and 2 bases from J, with 13 bases between. This CDR3 contains 16 residues. The CDR3 is CASSQDRTWAQETQYF. In DNA form, the CDR3 reads TGCGCCAGCAGCCAAGATCGTACGTGGGCACAAGAGACCCAGTACTTC.

The chain joins TRBV5-5 to TRBJ1-6; possibly TRBD1 for D (6 bases). Trimming left V 0 bases short and J 3 bases short, with 10 bases between. Germline CDR1 reads SGHKS; CDR2 reads YYEKEE (reference sequence). The CDR3 is made up of 16 amino acids. The CDR3: CASSLGAGDYNSPLHF. Here the CDR3 DNA reads TGTGCCAGCAGCTTGGGCGCAGGGGACTATAATTCACCCCTCCACTTT.

The rearrangement joins TRBV29-1 to TRBJ2-5; D gene uncertain. CDR3 length: 13 amino acids. Germline V lookup: CDR1 SQVTM, CDR2 ANQGSEA. V gave up 1 base and J gave up 0 bases, with 6 bases separating them. CDR3: CSVEGLYQETQYF. The DNA of the CDR3 is TGCAGCGTTGAAGGACTGTACCAAGAGACCCAGTACTTC.

V is TRBV10-3 and J is TRBJ2-1; 10 bases map to TRBD2. V shed 7 bases, J shed 5 bases, and the junction held 5 bases outside the gene matches. The CDR3 is 14 residues long. Germline V gene lookup returns CDR1 ENHRY and CDR2 SYGVKD. In nucleotides, the CDR3 is TGTGCCATCATAGCCGGGACTAGCGACAATGAGCAGTTCTTC. It specifies CAIIAGTSDNEQFF.

J is TRBJ1-5 and V is TRBV28; D is possibly TRBD1 (5 bases). Per germline, CDR1 MDHEN and CDR2 SYDVKM. The V and J ends lost 1 base and 0 bases respectively, with 10 bases between them. CDR3 size: 16 residues. The CDR3, as DNA: TGTGCCAGCAGTTTATCAAGGGGATATAGCAATCAGCCCCAGCATTTT. It yields the protein CASSLSRGYSNQPQHF. Full variable domain (rest looked up from reference TRBV28 and TRBJ1-5): DVKVTQSSRYLVKRTGEKVFLECVQDMDHENMFWYRQDPGLGLRLIYFSYDVKMKEKGDIPEGYSVSREKKERFSLILESASTNQTSMYLCASSLSRGYSNQPQHFGDGTRLSIL.

The CDR3 is CASMLQGGGYTF. The CDR3 nucleotides are TGTGCCAGCATGCTACAGGGGGGTGGCTACACCTTC. The J gene is TRBJ1-2, the V gene TRBV5-6, with 8 bases fitting TRBD1. This CDR3 spans 12 amino acids. Germline trimming cut 6 bases from V and 7 bases from J; bases unmatched to any gene: 5. Germline assignment: CDR1 SGHDT and CDR2 YYEEEE.

This chain uses TRBV5-6 with TRBJ1-2; D may be TRBD1 (6 bases). Germline values: CDR1 SGHDT, CDR2 YYEEEE. This CDR3 is built from 15 residues. V lost 4 bases, J lost 1 base, and 14 bases lay in between. Written as DNA, the CDR3 is TGTGCCAGCAGCGTATGGGACATATTTAACTATGGCTACACCTTC. Translated: CASSVWDIFNYGYTF.

This clone has only one observation. The chain joins TRBV9 to TRBJ2-6; D unresolved. CDR3 length: 14 amino acids. Germline V CDR1 and CDR2: SGDLS, YYNGEE. With 2 bases removed from V and 0 bases from J, the gap between germline ends came to 3 bases. DNA for the CDR3: TGTGCCAGCAGCGTGAGCTCTGGGGCCAACGTCCTGACTTTC. It yields the protein CASSVSSGANVLTF.